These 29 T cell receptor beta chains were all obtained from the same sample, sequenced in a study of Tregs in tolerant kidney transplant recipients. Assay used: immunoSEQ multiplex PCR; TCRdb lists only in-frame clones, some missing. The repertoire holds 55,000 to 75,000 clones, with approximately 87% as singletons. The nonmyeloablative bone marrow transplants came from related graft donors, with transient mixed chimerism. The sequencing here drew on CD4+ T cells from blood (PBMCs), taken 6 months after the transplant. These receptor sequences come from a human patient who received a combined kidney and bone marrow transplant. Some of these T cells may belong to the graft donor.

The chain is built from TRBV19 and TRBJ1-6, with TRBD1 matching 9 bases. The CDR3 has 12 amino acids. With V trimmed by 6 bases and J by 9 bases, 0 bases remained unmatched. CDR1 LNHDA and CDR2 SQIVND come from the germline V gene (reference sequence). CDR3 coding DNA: TGTGCCAGTAGACAGGGGGCTTCACCCCTCCACTTT. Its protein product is CASRQGASPLHF.

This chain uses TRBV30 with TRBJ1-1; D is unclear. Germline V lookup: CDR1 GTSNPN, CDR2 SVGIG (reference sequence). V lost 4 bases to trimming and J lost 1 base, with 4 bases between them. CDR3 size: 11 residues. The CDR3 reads CAWTRNTEAFF. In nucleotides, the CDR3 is TGTGCCTGGACCAGGAACACTGAAGCTTTCTTT.

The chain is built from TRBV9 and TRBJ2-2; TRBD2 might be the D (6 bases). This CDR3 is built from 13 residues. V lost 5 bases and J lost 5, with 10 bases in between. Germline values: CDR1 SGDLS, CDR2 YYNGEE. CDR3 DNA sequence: TGTGCCAGCAGTCAGGCGGGGACCGGGGAGCTGTTTTTT. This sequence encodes CASSQAGTGELFF.

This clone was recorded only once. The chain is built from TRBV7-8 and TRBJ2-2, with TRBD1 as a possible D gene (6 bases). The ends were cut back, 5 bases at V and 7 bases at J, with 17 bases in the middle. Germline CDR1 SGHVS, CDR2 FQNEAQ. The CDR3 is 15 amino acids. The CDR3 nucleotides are TGTGCCAGCAGCCCCAGGGGCACCCAAGGCGGGGAGCTGTTTTTT. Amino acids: CASSPRGTQGGELFF.

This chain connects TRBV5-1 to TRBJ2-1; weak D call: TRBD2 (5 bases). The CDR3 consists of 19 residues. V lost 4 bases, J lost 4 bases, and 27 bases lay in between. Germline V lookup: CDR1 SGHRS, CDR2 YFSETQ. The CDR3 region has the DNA TGCGCCAGCAGCCCGAGGGCCCCATCGCCCTCTGAGAGATACAATGAGCAGTTCTTC. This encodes CASSPRAPSPSERYNEQFF.

CDR3 coding DNA: TGCGCCAGCAGCCAAGATAATGGAGACTTCCCCTACGAGCAGTACTTC. This sequence encodes CASSQDNGDFPYEQYF. The rearrangement links TRBV4-3 to TRBJ2-7; D gene uncertain. CDR1 and CDR2 from the germline V gene are LGHNA and YSLEER. Trimming removed 0 bases at V and 2 bases at J, with 14 bases between. This CDR3 contains 16 residues.

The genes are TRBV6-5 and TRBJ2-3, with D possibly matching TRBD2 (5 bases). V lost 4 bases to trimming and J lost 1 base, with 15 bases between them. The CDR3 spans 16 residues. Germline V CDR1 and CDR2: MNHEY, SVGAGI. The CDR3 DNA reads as TGTGCCAGCAGTTTACGAACCCCGAGGGGCACAGATACGCAGTATTTT. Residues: CASSLRTPRGTDTQYF.

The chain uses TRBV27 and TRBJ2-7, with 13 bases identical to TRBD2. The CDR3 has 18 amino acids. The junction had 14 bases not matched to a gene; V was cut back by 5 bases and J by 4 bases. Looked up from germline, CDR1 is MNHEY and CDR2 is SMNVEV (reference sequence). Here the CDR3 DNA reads TGTGCCAGCAGTCGACGGACTAGCGGGAGCGGATCTGTATACGAGCAGTACTTC. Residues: CASSRRTSGSGSVYEQYF.

The CDR3 nucleotides read TGTGCCAGCACTCTAGGGGTGGCGCAATTTTCACCCCTCCACTTT. As protein: CASTLGVAQFSPLHF. V usage is TRBV6-1 and J usage is TRBJ1-6; a possible D gene is TRBD1 (5 bases). The CDR3 contains 15 residues. Germline V gives CDR1 MNHNS, CDR2 SASEGT. Trimming left V 7 bases short and J 9 bases short, with 19 bases between.

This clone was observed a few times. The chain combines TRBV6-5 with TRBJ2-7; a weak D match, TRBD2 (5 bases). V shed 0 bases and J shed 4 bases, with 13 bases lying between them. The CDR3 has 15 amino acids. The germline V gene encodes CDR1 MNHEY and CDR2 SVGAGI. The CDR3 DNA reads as TGTGCCAGCAGTTACTCGAGAGGGAGTGGGTACGAGCAGTACTTC. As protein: CASSYSRGSGYEQYF.

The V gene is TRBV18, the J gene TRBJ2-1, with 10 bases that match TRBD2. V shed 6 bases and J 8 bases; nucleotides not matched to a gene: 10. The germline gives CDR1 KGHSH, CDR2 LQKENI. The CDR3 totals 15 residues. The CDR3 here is CASSLGTSVVDEQFF. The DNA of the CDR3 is TGTGCCAGCTCCCTAGGGACTAGCGTGGTCGATGAGCAGTTCTTC.

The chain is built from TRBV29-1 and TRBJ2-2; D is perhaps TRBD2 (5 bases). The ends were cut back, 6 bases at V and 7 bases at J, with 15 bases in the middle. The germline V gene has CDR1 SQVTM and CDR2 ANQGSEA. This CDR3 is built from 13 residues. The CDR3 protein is CSVGGGGGGELFF. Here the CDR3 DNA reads TGCAGCGTAGGTGGAGGAGGAGGCGGGGAGCTGTTTTTT.

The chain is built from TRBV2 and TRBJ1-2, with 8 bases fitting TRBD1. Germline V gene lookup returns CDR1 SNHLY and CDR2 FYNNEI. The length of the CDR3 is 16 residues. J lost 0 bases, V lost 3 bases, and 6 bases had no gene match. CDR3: CASSDRPQGANYGYTF. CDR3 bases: TGTGCCAGCAGTGATCGTCCACAGGGGGCTAACTATGGCTACACCTTC.

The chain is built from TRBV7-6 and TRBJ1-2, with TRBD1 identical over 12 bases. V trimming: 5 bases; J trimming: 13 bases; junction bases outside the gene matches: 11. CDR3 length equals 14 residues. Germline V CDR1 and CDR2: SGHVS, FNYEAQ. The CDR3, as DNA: TGTGCCAGCAGCCAATTACCGGGACAGGGGGCCCTCACCTTC. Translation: CASSQLPGQGALTF.

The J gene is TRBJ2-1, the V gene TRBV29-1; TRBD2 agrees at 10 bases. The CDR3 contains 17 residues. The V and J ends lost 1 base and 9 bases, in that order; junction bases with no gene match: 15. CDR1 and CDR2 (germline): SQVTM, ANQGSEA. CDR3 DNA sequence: TGCAGCGTTGAAGTTTATGGGGGTTATGAGCGGGAGGGTGAGCAGTTCTTC. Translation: CSVEVYGGYEREGEQFF.

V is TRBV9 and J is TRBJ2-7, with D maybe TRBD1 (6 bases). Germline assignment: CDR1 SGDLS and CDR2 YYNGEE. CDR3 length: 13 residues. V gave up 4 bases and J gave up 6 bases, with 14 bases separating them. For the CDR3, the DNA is TGTGCCAGCAGCCCCCGACAAGGGGGCGAGCAGTACTTC. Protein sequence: CASSPRQGGEQYF.

This CDR3 reads CASSSTVGQGAVNEQFF. CDR3 nucleotides: TGTGCCAGCAGCTCAACGGTCGGACAGGGGGCTGTTAATGAGCAGTTCTTC. The chain recombines TRBV7-3 with TRBJ2-1; TRBD1 aligns across 11 bases. Germline CDR1 reads SGHTA; CDR2 reads FQGTGA. The J segment lost 7 bases and the V segment lost 4 bases, leaving 12 bases of the junction unmatched. CDR3 length equals 17 residues.

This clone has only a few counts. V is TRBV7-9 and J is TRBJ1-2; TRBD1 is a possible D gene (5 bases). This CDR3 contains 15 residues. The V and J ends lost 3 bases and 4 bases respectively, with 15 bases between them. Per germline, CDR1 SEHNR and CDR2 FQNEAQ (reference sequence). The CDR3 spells CASSLQDKRSYGYTF. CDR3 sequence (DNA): TGTGCCAGCAGCTTGCAGGACAAAAGGAGCTATGGCTACACCTTC.

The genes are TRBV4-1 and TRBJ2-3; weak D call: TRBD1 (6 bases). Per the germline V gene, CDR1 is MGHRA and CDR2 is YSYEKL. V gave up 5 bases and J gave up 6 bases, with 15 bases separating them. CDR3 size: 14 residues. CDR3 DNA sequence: TGCGCCAGCAGCTGGGGTAACAGGGCTGATACGCAGTATTTT. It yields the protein CASSWGNRADTQYF.

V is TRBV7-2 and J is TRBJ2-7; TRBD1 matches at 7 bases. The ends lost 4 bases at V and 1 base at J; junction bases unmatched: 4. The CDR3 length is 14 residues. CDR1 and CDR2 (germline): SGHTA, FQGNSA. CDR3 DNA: TGTGCCAGCAGCTATACAGGGGTATCCTACGAGCAGTACTTC. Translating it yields CASSYTGVSYEQYF. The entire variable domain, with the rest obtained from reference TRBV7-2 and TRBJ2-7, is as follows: GAGVSQSPSNKVTEKGKDVELRCDPISGHTALYWYRQSLGQGLEFLIYFQGNSAPDKSGLPSDRFSAERTGGSVSTLTIQRTQQEDSAVYLCASSYTGVSYEQYFGPGTRLTVT.

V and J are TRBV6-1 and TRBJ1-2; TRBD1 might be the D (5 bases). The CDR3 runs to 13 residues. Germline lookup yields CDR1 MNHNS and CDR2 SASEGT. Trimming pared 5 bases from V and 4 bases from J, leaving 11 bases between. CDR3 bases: TGTGCCAGCAGTATGTCGACAGCCTATGGCTACACCTTC. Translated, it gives CASSMSTAYGYTF.

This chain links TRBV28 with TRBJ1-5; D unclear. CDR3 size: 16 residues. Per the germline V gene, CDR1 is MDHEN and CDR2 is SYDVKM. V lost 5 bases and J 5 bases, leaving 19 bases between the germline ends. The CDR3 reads CASSLESTLEDQPQHF. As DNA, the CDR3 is TGTGCCAGCAGTCTAGAGAGTACCTTGGAGGATCAGCCCCAGCATTTT. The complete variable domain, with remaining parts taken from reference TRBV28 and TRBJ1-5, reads DVKVTQSSRYLVKRTGEKVFLECVQDMDHENMFWYRQDPGLGLRLIYFSYDVKMKEKGDIPEGYSVSREKKERFSLILESASTNQTSMYLCASSLESTLEDQPQHFGDGTRLSIL.

In DNA, the CDR3 is TGTGCCAGTAGTATGGGGGACAGCTTTTATGAAAAACTGTTTTTT. Protein sequence: CASSMGDSFYEKLFF. The chain employs TRBV19 and TRBJ1-4; 7 positions agree with TRBD1. Germline V CDR1 and CDR2: LNHDA, SQIVND (reference sequence). The V gene end was trimmed by 3 bases and the J gene end by 6 bases; junction bases not matched to a gene: 7. This CDR3 region has 15 residues. The full variable domain, its missing parts supplied by reference TRBV19 and TRBJ1-4, is DGGITQSPKYLFRKEGQNVTLSCEQNLNHDAMYWYRQDPGQGLRLIYYSQIVNDFQKGDIAEGYSVSREKKESFPLTVTSAQKNPTAFYLCASSMGDSFYEKLFFGSGTQLSVL.

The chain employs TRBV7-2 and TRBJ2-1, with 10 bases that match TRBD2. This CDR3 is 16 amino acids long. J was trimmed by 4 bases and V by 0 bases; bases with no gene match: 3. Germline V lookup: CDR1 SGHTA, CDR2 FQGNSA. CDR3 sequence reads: CASSLAKLAGYNEQFF. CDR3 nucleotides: TGTGCCAGCAGCTTAGCGAAACTAGCGGGGTACAATGAGCAGTTCTTC.

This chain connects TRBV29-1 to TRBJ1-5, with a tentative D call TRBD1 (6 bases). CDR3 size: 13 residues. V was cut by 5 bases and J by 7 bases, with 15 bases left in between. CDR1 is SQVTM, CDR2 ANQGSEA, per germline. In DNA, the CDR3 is TGCAGCGTTTCACGGGACACTATGCAGCCCCAGCATTTT. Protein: CSVSRDTMQPQHF.

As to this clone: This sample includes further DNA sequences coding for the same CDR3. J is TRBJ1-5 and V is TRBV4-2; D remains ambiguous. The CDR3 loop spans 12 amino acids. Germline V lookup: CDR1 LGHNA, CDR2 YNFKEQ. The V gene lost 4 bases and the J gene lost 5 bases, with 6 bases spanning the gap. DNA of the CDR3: TGTGCCAGCAGCCTCGGGGATCAGCCCCAGCATTTT. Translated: CASSLGDQPQHF.

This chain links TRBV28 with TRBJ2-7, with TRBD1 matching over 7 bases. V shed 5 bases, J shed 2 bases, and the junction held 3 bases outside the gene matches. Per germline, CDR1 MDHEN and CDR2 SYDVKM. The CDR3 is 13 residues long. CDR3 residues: CASSDRVPYEQYF. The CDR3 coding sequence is TGTGCCAGCAGTGACAGGGTTCCCTACGAGCAGTACTTC.

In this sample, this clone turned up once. This CDR3 reads CASSYRRDTEAFF. The CDR3 coding sequence is TGTGCCAGCAGCTACCGGAGGGACACTGAAGCTTTCTTT. The rearrangement joins TRBV5-4 to TRBJ1-1; no definite D call. The germline V gene has CDR1 SGHNT and CDR2 YYREEE (reference sequence). V lost 3 bases and J lost 3, with 9 bases in between. The CDR3 loop spans 13 amino acids.

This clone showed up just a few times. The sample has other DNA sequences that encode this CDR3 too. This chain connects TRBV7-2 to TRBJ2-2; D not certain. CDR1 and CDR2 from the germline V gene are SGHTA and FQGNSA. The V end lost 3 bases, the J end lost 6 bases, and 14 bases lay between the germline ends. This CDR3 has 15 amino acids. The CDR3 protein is CASSLSLIGPGELFF. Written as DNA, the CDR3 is TGTGCCAGCAGCTTGTCTCTCATTGGCCCCGGGGAGCTGTTTTTT.